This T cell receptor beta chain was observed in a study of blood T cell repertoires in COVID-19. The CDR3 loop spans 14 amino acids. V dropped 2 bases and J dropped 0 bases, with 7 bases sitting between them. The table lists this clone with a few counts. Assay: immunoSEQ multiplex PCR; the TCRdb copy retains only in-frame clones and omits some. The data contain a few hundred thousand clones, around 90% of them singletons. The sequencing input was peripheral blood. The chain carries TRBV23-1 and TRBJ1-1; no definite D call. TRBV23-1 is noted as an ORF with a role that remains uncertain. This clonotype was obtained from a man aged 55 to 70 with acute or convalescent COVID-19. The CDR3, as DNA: TGCGCCAGCAGTCAAGGGCAGATGAACACTGAAGCTTTCTTT. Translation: CASSQGQMNTEAFF.